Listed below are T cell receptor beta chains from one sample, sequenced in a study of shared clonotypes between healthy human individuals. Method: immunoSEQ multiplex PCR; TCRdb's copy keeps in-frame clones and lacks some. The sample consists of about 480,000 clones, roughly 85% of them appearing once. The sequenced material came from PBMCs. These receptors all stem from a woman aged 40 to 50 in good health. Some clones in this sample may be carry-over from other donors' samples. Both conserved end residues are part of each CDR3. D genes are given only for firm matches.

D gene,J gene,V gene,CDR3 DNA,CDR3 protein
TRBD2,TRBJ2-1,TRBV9,TGTGCCAGCAGCGCGGTGGGGGGACTAGCGGGAGACGAGCAGTTCTTC,CASSAVGGLAGDEQFF
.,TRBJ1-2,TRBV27,TGTGCCAGCAGTGCACTTGAAGGGGGCTACACCTTC,CASSALEGGYTF
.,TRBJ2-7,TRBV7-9,TGTGCCAGCAGCCCCCGACTGAGCTCCTACGAGCAGTACTTC,CASSPRLSSYEQYF
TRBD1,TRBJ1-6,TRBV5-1,TGCGCCAGCAGCTTCAATACAGGGGACGCTTCACCCCTCCACTTT,CASSFNTGDASPLHF
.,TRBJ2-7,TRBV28,TGTGCCAGCAGCCTTTACTACGAGCAGTACTTC,CASSLYYEQYF
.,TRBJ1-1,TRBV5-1,TGCGCCAGCAGCTTGGCTCCACCGAACACTGAAGCTTTCTTT,CASSLAPPNTEAFF
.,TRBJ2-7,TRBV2,TGTGCCAGCAGCTTTGACAGCTACGAGCAGTACTTC,CASSFDSYEQYF
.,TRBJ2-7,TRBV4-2,TGTGCCAGCAGCCAAGAGGCAGGGGGGTGGAACGAGCAGTACTTC,CASSQEAGGWNEQYF
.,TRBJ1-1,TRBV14,TGTGCCAGCAGCCAGATCGCCGGAACTGAAGCTTTCTTT,CASSQIAGTEAFF
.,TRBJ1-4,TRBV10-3,TGTGCCATCAGTCAAGAGGCCGCGCCAGGGGAAAAACTGTTTTTT,CAISQEAAPGEKLFF